This T cell receptor beta chain was observed in a study of blood T cell repertoires in COVID-19. At the level of the study: The study drew acute and convalescent COVID-19 samples from the United States, Italy and Spain.

This clone was found once. As processed by the authors: Researchers report that nucleated cell counts were estimated from reference gene primer amplification. Sequencing was performed with immunoSEQ multiplex PCR; in TCRdb, only in-frame clones are kept and a portion is missing. D and trimming were read from the DNA, whereas the V and J calls and clone size are those reported in that table. This sample has roughly 140,000 clones, with 70% to 90% found just once. The ends lost 8 bases at V and 5 bases at J; junction bases unmatched: 9. Germline CDR1 reads SNHLY; CDR2 reads FYNNEI. This CDR3 has 14 amino acids.

The sample taken for sequencing was peripheral blood. The source is a woman in her sixties with COVID-19, enrolled during active disease. The chain recombines TRBV2 with TRBJ2-5, with TRBD1 identical over 9 bases. The CDR3: CASGGQGRLETQYF. In nucleotides, the CDR3 is TGTGCCAGCGGGGGACAGGGCCGCTTGGAGACCCAGTACTTC.